This entry lists 21 T cell receptor beta chains sequenced from one sample in a study of spatial heterogeneity in lung cancer. Notes on the study in general: Tracking of tumor mutation counts was seen in expanded intratumoral alpha and beta TCR counts.

Time point reported: sample taken at primary tumor resection. These receptors have no known antigen. MiXCR, applied by TCRdb to the 5' RACE reads, yields one record per CDR3 protein. The sample carries around 7,900 distinct CDR3 sequences, approximately 6.8% recorded once. This material consisted of lung tumor tissue, taken at surgery. The receptors here all came from a male donor with early-stage non-small cell lung cancer.

This clonotype was counted ten times or more. The gene calls are TRBV18 and TRBJ2-7, with 7 bases fitting TRBD1. Trimming at V came to 3 bases and at J to 1 base, leaving 6 bases not matched to a gene. The CDR3 runs 15 residues. Germline V gene sequence: CDR1 KGHSH, CDR2 LQKENI. Here the CDR3 reads CASSPRQGGSYEQYF. The CDR3 region has the DNA TGTGCCAGCTCACCGCGACAGGGCGGTTCCTACGAGCAGTACTTC. The full variable domain, in which reference TRBV18 and TRBJ2-7 provide the parts outside the CDR3, is NAGVMQNPRHLVRRRGQEARLRCSPMKGHSHVYWYRQLPEEGLKFMVYLQKENIIDESGMPKERFSAEFPKEGPSILRIQQVVRGDSAAYFCASSPRQGGSYEQYFGPGTRLTVT.

This clonotype was detected ten times or more. The DNA of the CDR3 is TGTGCCAGCAGTTATCTAGGGTTCGAGCAGTACTTC. Amino acids: CASSYLGFEQYF. The V call is TRBV6-2 or TRBV6-3, the J call TRBJ2-7; D is unresolved. In germline, CDR1 is MNHEY, CDR2 SVGEGT. The CDR3 is 12 residues long. The V gene lost 3 bases and the J gene lost 6 bases, with 9 bases spanning the gap.

This clonotype is deemed medium-sized. The chain joins TRBV6-2 or TRBV6-3 to TRBJ2-6; 8 nucleotides agree with TRBD1. The germline V gene encodes CDR1 MNHEY and CDR2 SVGEGT. V gave up 7 bases and J gave up 2 bases; unmatched junction bases: 4. CDR3 length equals 15 residues. The CDR3 nucleotides read TGTGCCAGCACCGTACAGGGGGCTGGGGCCAACGTCCTGACTTTC. It yields the protein CASTVQGAGANVLTF.

This clonotype is medium-sized in the sample. The V and J genes are TRBV11-2 and TRBJ1-1; maybe TRBD1 (6 bases). V was shortened by 1 base and J by 4 bases, with 13 bases between the two germline ends. The CDR3 has 15 residues. CDR1 SGHAT and CDR2 FQNNGV come from the germline V gene. Written as DNA, the CDR3 is TGTGCCAGCAGCTTAGGAGTGGGGGGCGGCACTGAAGCTTTCTTT. Translating gives CASSLGVGGGTEAFF.

In its sample, this clonotype was seen a few times. This could be a read error, since a much larger clone is one nucleotide away. The chain joins TRBV28 to TRBJ2-2; D is perhaps TRBD1 (6 bases). The CDR3 spans 15 residues. Germline V lookup: CDR1 MDHEN, CDR2 SYDVKM. The V end was cut by 6 bases, the J end by 2 bases, with 13 bases between. The CDR3 region has the DNA TGTGCCAGCAGGCATACAGGGTTTAACACCGGGGAGCTGTTTTTT. Translation gives CASRHTGFNTGELFF.

This clonotype has a count of ten or more. V and J are TRBV15 and TRBJ2-5; a possible D gene is TRBD2 (5 bases). The V gene's germline CDR1 is LNHNV and CDR2 YYDKDF (reference sequence). The CDR3 totals 14 residues. The ends were cut back, 1 base at V and 7 bases at J, with 13 bases in the middle. CDR3 protein: CATSRAREVPTQYF. The CDR3, as DNA: TGTGCCACCAGCAGAGCACGGGAAGTGCCGACCCAGTACTTC.

Many counts were recorded for this clonotype. The chain combines TRBV14 with TRBJ2-3; D not certain. CDR3 size: 13 residues. V gave up 2 bases and J gave up 6 bases, with 9 bases separating them. The germline gives CDR1 SGHDN, CDR2 FVKESK. CDR3 amino acids: CASSQQEGDTQYF. CDR3 coding DNA: TGTGCCAGCAGCCAACAGGAAGGGGATACGCAGTATTTT.

Relative to its sample, this clonotype is medium-sized. V usage is TRBV11-2 and J usage is TRBJ2-3; D is uncertain. CDR3 length: 13 residues. Germline V gene sequence: CDR1 SGHAT, CDR2 FQNNGV. Trimming cost V 0 bases and J 5 bases, with 6 bases left between them. DNA of the CDR3: TGTGCCAGCAGCTTAGATCGACAAGATACGCAGTATTTT. Translating gives CASSLDRQDTQYF.

This clonotype was detected ten times or more. The chain recombines TRBV7-2 with TRBJ2-7; 9 bases line up with TRBD2. V shed 6 bases, J shed 0 bases, and the junction held 3 bases outside the gene matches. CDR3 length equals 14 residues. Germline lookup yields CDR1 SGHTA and CDR2 FQGNSA. The CDR3 here is CASSTTSGSYEQYF. In DNA, the CDR3 is TGTGCCAGCAGTACGACTAGCGGCTCCTACGAGCAGTACTTC.

This clonotype came up a few times. The rearrangement uses TRBV6-5 and TRBJ2-1; possible D gene TRBD1, 5 bases. The germline V gene encodes CDR1 MNHEY and CDR2 SVGAGI. The length of the CDR3 is 15 residues. V lost 2 bases and J lost 5, with 13 bases in between. The CDR3 DNA reads TGTGCCAGCAGTTACAACCAGGGTCAAAACAATGAGCAGTTCTTC. Its translation: CASSYNQGQNNEQFF.

This clonotype was seen many times. This chain uses TRBV7-8 with TRBJ2-7; tentative D call: TRBD1 (5 bases). The germline CDR1 and CDR2 sequences are SGHVS and FQNEAQ. V was cut by 6 bases and J by 4 bases, with 13 bases left in between. This CDR3 region has 13 residues. This CDR3 is CASSPERGYEQYF. The DNA for the CDR3 is TGTGCCAGCAGTCCTGAAAGGGGTTACGAGCAGTACTTC.

This clonotype was counted ten times or more. V is TRBV28 and J is TRBJ2-4; no firm D call. Trimming took off 5 bases at V and 0 bases at J, with 11 bases between the two ends. The CDR3 totals 15 residues. Germline V lookup: CDR1 MDHEN, CDR2 SYDVKM. The chain's CDR3 is CASSPRLVAKNIQYF. The CDR3 DNA reads as TGTGCCAGCAGTCCCCGACTGGTAGCCAAAAACATTCAGTACTTC. Combining the CDR3 with reference TRBV28 and TRBJ2-4 gives the whole variable domain DVKVTQSSRYLVKRTGEKVFLECVQDMDHENMFWYRQDPGLGLRLIYFSYDVKMKEKGDIPEGYSVSREKKERFSLILESASTNQTSMYLCASSPRLVAKNIQYFGAGTRLSVL.

This chain connects TRBV7-2 to TRBJ2-5; 11 bases match TRBD2. The V gene end was trimmed by 6 bases and the J gene end by 0 bases; junction bases not matched to a gene: 3. Germline-derived CDR1 and CDR2 are SGHTA and FQGNSA. This CDR3 has 15 amino acids. CDR3 DNA sequence: TGTGCCAGCAGGTCGGGACTAGCGGACCAAGAGACCCAGTACTTC. It encodes CASRSGLADQETQYF.

This clonotype was seen many times. The J gene is TRBJ1-1, the V gene TRBV20-1; 9 nucleotides line up with TRBD1. CDR1 is DFQATT and CDR2 is SNEGSKA in the germline V gene (reference sequence). This CDR3 contains 15 residues. Trimming took 4 bases from V and 4 from J; bases not matched to a gene: 10. CDR3 bases: TGCAGTGCTACACATAGCGGGACAGGGACCACTGAAGCTTTCTTT. It codes for CSATHSGTGTTEAFF.

This chain joins TRBV19 and TRBJ1-5, with TRBD1 matching over 7 bases. Germline V CDR1 and CDR2: LNHDA, SQIVND (reference sequence). With 5 bases clipped from V and 3 bases from J, the junction kept 4 bases outside the gene matches. The CDR3 is 14 amino acids. The chain's CDR3 is CASSFDRANQPQHF. For the CDR3, the DNA is TGTGCCAGTAGTTTCGACAGGGCCAATCAGCCCCAGCATTTT.

This clonotype is labeled as medium-sized. This chain connects TRBV7-2 to TRBJ2-3; 11 bases match TRBD2. V lost 5 bases to trimming and J lost 0 bases; unmatched junction nucleotides: 4. Germline CDR1 and CDR2: SGHTA and FQGNSA. The CDR3 loop spans 16 amino acids. CDR3 sequence (DNA): TGTGCCAGCAGCCCCAGACTAGCGGGAAGCACAGATACGCAGTATTTT. As protein: CASSPRLAGSTDTQYF.

This clonotype is medium-sized in the sample. The genes are TRBV2 and TRBJ2-4; D remains ambiguous. The V gene lost 1 base and the J gene lost 1 base, with 11 bases spanning the gap. Germline loops: CDR1 SNHLY, CDR2 FYNNEI. The CDR3 contains 16 residues. Here the CDR3 reads CASSEGRNSAKNIQYF. The CDR3 DNA follows: TGTGCCAGCAGTGAAGGAAGGAATTCGGCCAAAAACATTCAGTACTTC.

In this sample, this clonotype is medium-sized (0.01 to 0.1%). The chain has TRBV5-1 and TRBJ2-2, with 8 bases identical to TRBD2. Losses at the gene ends were 2 bases for V and 5 bases for J; bases not matched to a gene: 8. This CDR3 comprises 16 residues. Germline V CDR1 and CDR2: SGHRS, YFSETQ. CDR3 amino acids: CASSFRGGGRTGELFF. The CDR3 region has the DNA TGCGCCAGCAGCTTCCGCGGCGGGGGGAGAACCGGGGAGCTGTTTTTT.

This clonotype is labeled medium-sized. The chain recombines TRBV5-1 with TRBJ1-4; D remains ambiguous. The CDR3 consists of 16 residues. Between the trimmed V and J ends, which lost 0 bases and 0 bases, there was a span of 9 bases. From germline, CDR1 is SGHRS and CDR2 YFSETQ. The CDR3 sequence: CASSLDRLTTNEKLFF. CDR3 nucleotides: TGCGCCAGCAGCTTGGACAGATTAACAACTAATGAAAAACTGTTTTTT. The whole variable domain, remainder taken from reference TRBV5-1 and TRBJ1-4, is KAGVTQTPRYLIKTRGQQVTLSCSPISGHRSVSWYQQTPGQGLQFLFEYFSETQRNKGNFPGRFSGRQFSNSRSEMNVSTLELGDSALYLCASSLDRLTTNEKLFFGSGTQLSVL.

This clonotype is deemed medium-sized. The rearrangement links TRBV6-2 or TRBV6-3 to TRBJ1-2; D unclear. Germline lookup yields CDR1 MNHEY and CDR2 SVGEGT. V gave up 4 bases and J gave up 4 bases, with 16 bases separating them. The CDR3 is 15 residues long. The CDR3 nucleotides are TGTGCCAGCAGTTCCCTTCCCTACACCGCCTATGGCTACACCTTC. Its protein is CASSSLPYTAYGYTF.

The rearrangement links TRBV4-3 to TRBJ2-3; 10 nucleotides align to TRBD2. The CDR3 runs to 14 residues. CDR1 LGHNA and CDR2 YSLEER come from the germline V gene. J gave up 8 bases and V 3 bases, and 5 bases lay outside the gene matches. In DNA, the CDR3 is TGCGCCAGCAGCCATGAAACTAGCGGGGTTACGCAGTATTTT. The encoded protein is CASSHETSGVTQYF.